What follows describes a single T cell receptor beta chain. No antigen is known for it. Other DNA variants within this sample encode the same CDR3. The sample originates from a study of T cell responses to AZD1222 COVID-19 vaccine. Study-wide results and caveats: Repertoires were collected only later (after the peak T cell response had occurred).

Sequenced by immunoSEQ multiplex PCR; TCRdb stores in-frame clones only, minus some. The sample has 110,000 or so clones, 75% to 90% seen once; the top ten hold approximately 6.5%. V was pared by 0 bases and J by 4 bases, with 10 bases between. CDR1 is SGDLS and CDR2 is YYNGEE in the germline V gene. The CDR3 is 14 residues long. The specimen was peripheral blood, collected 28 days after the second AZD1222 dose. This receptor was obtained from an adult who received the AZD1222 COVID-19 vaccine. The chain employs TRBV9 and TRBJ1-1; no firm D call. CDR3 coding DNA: TGTGCCAGCAGCGTAGCTCGGGGTGGCACTGAAGCTTTCTTT. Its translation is CASSVARGGTEAFF.